This T cell receptor (beta chain) was observed in a study of T-cell memory formation after mild COVID-19. The wider study: Most TCR clusters belonged to a single donor.

This clonotype was seen a handful of times. As yet, its antigen is unknown. V was cut by 4 bases and J by 4 bases, with 16 bases left in between. This CDR3 contains 15 residues. The germline gives CDR1 LGHDT, CDR2 YNNKEL (reference sequence). TCRalpha and TCRbeta libraries used 5'RACE with constant-segment primers and UMIs. TCRdb analysed the 5' RACE reads with MiXCR anew, one entry per CDR3 protein. The top ten hold about 8.2% of the sample, which has under 600,000 distinct CDR3 sequences, 20% to 25% seen once. Whole-study findings and limits: Mainly in CM and EM were contracting CD4+ clones; CD8+ were in EMRA. Clones shrinking from day 15 to 85 showed even CD4/CD8 mixes; later expanders tilted CD4+.

The chain is built from TRBV3-1 and TRBJ1-2, with D maybe TRBD1 (5 bases). The sequence came from an adult woman who had mild COVID-19 (a few samples of this study predate the infection). Cell type and time point are not known. The sample comprised PBMCs or a T cell subset sorted from them (not recorded which). The CDR3 sequence: CASSPGPRYTYGYTF. As DNA, the CDR3 is TGTGCCAGCAGCCCGGGACCGCGATACACCTATGGCTACACCTTC.